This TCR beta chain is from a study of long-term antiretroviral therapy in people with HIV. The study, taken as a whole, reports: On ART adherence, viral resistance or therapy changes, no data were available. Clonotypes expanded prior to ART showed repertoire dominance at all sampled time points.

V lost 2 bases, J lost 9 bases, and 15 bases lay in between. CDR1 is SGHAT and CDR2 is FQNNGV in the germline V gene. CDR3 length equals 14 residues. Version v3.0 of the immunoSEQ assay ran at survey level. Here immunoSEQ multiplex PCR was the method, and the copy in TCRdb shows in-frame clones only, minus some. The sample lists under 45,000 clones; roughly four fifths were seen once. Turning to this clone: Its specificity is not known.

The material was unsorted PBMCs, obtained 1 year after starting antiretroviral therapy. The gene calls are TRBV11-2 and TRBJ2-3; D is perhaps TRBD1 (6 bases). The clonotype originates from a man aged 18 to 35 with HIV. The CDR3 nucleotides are TGTGCCAGCAGCTTAACAGGGCCCCGAGACACGCAGTATTTT. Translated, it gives CASSLTGPRDTQYF.